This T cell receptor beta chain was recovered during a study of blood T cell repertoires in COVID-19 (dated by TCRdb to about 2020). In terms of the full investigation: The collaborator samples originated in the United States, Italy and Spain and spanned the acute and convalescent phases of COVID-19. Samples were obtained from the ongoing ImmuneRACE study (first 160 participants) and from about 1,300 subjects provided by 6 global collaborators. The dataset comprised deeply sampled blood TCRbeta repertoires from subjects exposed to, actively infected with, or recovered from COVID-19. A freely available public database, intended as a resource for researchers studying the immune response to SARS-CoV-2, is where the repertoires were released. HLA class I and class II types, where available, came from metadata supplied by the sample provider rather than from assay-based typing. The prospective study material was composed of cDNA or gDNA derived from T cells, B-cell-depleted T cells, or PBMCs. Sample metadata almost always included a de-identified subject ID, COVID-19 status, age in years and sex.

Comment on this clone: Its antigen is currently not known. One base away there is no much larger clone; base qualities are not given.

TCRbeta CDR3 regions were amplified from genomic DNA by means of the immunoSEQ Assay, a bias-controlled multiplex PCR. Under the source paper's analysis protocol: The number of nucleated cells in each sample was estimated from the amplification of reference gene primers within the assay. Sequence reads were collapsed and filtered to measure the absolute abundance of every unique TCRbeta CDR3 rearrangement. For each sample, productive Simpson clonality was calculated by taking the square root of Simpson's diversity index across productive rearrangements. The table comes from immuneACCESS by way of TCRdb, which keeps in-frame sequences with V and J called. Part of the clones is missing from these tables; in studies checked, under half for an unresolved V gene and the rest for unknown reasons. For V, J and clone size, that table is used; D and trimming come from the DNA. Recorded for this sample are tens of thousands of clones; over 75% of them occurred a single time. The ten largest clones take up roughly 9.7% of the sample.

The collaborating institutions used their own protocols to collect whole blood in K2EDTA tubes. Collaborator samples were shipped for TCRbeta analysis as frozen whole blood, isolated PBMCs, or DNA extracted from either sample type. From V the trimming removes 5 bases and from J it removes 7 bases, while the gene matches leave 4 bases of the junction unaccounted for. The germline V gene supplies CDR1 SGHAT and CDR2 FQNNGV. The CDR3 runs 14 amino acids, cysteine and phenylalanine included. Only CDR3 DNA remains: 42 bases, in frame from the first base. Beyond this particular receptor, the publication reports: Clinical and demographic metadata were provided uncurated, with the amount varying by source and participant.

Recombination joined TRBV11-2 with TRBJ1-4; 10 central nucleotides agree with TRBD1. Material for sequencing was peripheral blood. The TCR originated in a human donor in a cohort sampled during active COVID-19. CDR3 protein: CASSRDRGPEKLFF. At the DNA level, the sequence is TGTGCCAGCAGCCGAGACAGGGGGCCTGAAAAACTGTTTTTT.